A selection of T cell receptor beta chains follows, all from one sample in a study of blood T cell repertoires in COVID-19. Sequencing used immunoSEQ multiplex PCR; TCRdb keeps in-frame clones, though not all of them. The sample records over 110,000 clones, about four fifths being singletons. The sequencing input was PBMCs or T cells enriched from blood (not recorded which). These receptors all come from a man aged 35 to 55 with acute COVID-19. CDR3s leave out the opening cysteine and the closing phenylalanine or tryptophan. A D gene is named only where the DNA matches it firmly.

D gene	V gene	J gene	CDR3 protein
TRBD2	TRBV28	TRBJ2-1	ASSPPLAGGDNEQF
.	TRBV20-1	TRBJ2-2	SASGPGEPGELF
.	TRBV4-2	TRBJ2-7	ASSRQGNIYEQY
TRBD1	TRBV9	TRBJ1-2	ASSFAGTGGFYGYT
TRBD1	TRBV5-4	TRBJ1-1	ASSEGQSEAF
TRBD2	TRBV7-8	TRBJ2-1	ASSPGGRTNNEQF
TRBD2	TRBV20-1	TRBJ2-2	RGGSGELF
TRBD1	TRBV18	TRBJ2-7	ASSPDRDRVGGQY
TRBD2	TRBV4-2	TRBJ2-3	ASSRGRGGDTQY
.	TRBV13	TRBJ1-4	ASSLRRINEKLF
TRBD2	TRBV5-4	TRBJ2-1	ASSPGGGAFDEQF
TRBD2	TRBV3-1/TRBV3-2	TRBJ2-1	ASTETSGGPSF
.	TRBV5-5	TRBJ1-4	ASSSQAGTNEKLF
TRBD2	TRBV30	TRBJ2-5	AWSLLRGGRLFQETQY
.	TRBV10-1	TRBJ2-1	ASSQGIQYNEQF
TRBD1	TRBV30	TRBJ2-7	AWSTRDRGKQY
TRBD2	TRBV11-3	TRBJ2-7	ASTPGLAGGAPWEQY
.	TRBV12-5	TRBJ2-6	ASASGVGANVLT
TRBD1	TRBV18	TRBJ2-3	ASRPGQGSTDTQY
TRBD1	TRBV24-1	TRBJ1-2	ATSEPDRVYGYT
.	TRBV3-1/TRBV3-2	TRBJ2-7	ASSQEGQLYEQY
TRBD2	TRBV4-3	TRBJ2-4	ASSPLAGEGNIQY
TRBD2	TRBV7-2	TRBJ2-7	ASSLIRASGVGQY
TRBD1	TRBV28	TRBJ1-5	ASSLSGQGNQPQH
TRBD1	TRBV27	TRBJ2-1	ASIRTGGGNEQF
.	TRBV10-2	TRBJ1-5	ASRAQVNQPQH
.	TRBV5-6	TRBJ2-1	ASSPDTTNEQF
.	TRBV5-8	TRBJ1-1	ASSLGESLMNTEAF
.	TRBV6-6	TRBJ1-2	ASSLRGNGVRDYGYT
.	TRBV7-9	TRBJ2-7	ASSWSRGYEQY
.	TRBV30	TRBJ2-1	AWSGVPWEQF
.	TRBV18	TRBJ1-3	ASSPLGHTNSGNTIY
.	TRBV10-1	TRBJ1-2	ASSEYRNYGYT
.	TRBV5-5	TRBJ1-1	ASSPGDFSNTEAF
TRBD2	TRBV29-1	TRBJ2-3	GAGGPLDTQY
TRBD1	TRBV7-2	TRBJ2-2	ASSPDRGDTGELF
TRBD2	TRBV7-9	TRBJ2-7	ASISNSGGYEQY
TRBD2	TRBV28	TRBJ2-3	ASSRSSGYTDTQY
.	TRBV6-5	TRBJ2-5	ATQGGYQETQY
.	TRBV7-9	TRBJ1-5	ASSYGAGAGQPQH
.	TRBV7-9	TRBJ2-1	ASSRTPDSQYIYNEQF
TRBD1	TRBV6-1	TRBJ1-5	ASSEGTGWDQPQH
TRBD2	TRBV10-1	TRBJ2-1	ASSSTSGGADNEQF
.	TRBV20-1	TRBJ1-4	SASGGVFANEKLF
.	TRBV7-9	TRBJ2-2	ASSSLQGQTTTGELF
TRBD1	TRBV28	TRBJ1-6	ASSRTGGNSPLH
.	TRBV5-4	TRBJ2-1	ASSLPGQLYNEQF
.	TRBV19	TRBJ2-2	ASSIAGELF
.	TRBV5-1	TRBJ2-1	ASSFQGPEEQF
.	TRBV19	TRBJ1-1	ASSDRDSSTEAF
TRBD2	TRBV4-3	TRBJ2-1	ASSPQLAGSYNEQF
TRBD1	TRBV7-2	TRBJ1-3	ASSHNRGAGNTIY
TRBD1	TRBV6-4	TRBJ1-4	ASRMTGSDEKLF
.	TRBV29-1	TRBJ2-6	SAAQDGANVLT
TRBD1	TRBV7-9	TRBJ1-5	ASSPSDRGGDQPQH
TRBD1	TRBV5-1	TRBJ2-1	ASSLGDRDRGGDEQF
TRBD1	TRBV6-5	TRBJ1-2	ASHRPGQGVRGYT
.	TRBV28	TRBJ1-3	ASTNREGEFGNTIY
.	TRBV7-8	TRBJ2-7	ASSLPRVGEQY
TRBD2	TRBV9	TRBJ2-3	ASSVEAGGTSPADTQY